The rows below give T cell receptor beta chains drawn from one sample of a study of blood T cell repertoires in COVID-19. The data were produced by immunoSEQ multiplex PCR, yet TCRdb's version contains in-frame clones alone and is incomplete. The table has more than 35,000 clones, around nine tenths seen once. Sequencing was done on a sample of peripheral blood. These receptors originate from a human donor in a cohort sampled during active COVID-19. CDR3s include the opening cysteine and the closing phenylalanine or tryptophan.

j_call	v_call	cdr3_aa
TRBJ2-3	TRBV6-4	CASSSQGLAFTDTQYF
TRBJ2-5	TRBV6-2/TRBV6-3	CASSPTLDRAHF
TRBJ2-7	TRBV5-6	CASSLGRSVNEQYF
TRBJ2-2	TRBV2	CAAGTSGTGELFF
TRBJ1-5	TRBV5-1	CASSLAGTARQPQHF
TRBJ2-5	TRBV5-4	CASSPPGTGEETQYF
TRBJ2-7	TRBV15	CATSKGLAVPSYEQYF
TRBJ2-1	TRBV10-3	CAISRDEGGDEQFF
TRBJ1-2	TRBV4-1	CASSQMPWGGVNYGYTF
TRBJ1-2	TRBV28	CASSPRTGSGGYTF
TRBJ2-7	TRBV25-1	CASRTTRKGEYEQYF